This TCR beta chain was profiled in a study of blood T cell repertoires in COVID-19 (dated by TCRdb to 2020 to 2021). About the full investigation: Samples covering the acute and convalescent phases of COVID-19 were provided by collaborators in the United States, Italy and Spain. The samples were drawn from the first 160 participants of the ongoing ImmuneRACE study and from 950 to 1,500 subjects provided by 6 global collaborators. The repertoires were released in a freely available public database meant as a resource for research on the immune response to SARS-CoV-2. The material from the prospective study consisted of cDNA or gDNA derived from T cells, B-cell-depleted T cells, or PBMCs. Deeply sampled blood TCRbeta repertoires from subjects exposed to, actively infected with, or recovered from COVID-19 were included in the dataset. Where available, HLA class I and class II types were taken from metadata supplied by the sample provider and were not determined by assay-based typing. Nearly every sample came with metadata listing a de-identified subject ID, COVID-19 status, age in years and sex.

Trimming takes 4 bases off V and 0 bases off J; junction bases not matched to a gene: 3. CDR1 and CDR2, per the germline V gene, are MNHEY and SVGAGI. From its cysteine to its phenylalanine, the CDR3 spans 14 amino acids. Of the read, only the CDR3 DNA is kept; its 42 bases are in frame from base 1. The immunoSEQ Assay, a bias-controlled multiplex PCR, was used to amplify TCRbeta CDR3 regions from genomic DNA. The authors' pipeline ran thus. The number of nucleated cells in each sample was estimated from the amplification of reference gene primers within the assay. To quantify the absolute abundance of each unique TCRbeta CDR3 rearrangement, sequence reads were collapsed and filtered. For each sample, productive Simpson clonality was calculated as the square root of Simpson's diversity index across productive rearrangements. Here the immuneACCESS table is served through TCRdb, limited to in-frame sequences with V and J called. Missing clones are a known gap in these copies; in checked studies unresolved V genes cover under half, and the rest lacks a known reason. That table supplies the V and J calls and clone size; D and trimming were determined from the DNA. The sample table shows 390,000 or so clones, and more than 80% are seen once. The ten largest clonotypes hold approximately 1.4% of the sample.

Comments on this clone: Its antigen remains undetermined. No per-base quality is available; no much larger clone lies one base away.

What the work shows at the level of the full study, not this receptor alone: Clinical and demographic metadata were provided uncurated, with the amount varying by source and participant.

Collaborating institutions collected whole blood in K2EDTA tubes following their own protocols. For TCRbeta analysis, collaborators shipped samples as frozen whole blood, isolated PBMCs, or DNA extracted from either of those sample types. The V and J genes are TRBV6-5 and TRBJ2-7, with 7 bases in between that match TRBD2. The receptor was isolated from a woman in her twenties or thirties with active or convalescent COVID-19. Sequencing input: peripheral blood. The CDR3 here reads CASSFGTNSYEQYF. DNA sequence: TGTGCCAGCAGTTTCGGGACTAACTCCTACGAGCAGTACTTC.